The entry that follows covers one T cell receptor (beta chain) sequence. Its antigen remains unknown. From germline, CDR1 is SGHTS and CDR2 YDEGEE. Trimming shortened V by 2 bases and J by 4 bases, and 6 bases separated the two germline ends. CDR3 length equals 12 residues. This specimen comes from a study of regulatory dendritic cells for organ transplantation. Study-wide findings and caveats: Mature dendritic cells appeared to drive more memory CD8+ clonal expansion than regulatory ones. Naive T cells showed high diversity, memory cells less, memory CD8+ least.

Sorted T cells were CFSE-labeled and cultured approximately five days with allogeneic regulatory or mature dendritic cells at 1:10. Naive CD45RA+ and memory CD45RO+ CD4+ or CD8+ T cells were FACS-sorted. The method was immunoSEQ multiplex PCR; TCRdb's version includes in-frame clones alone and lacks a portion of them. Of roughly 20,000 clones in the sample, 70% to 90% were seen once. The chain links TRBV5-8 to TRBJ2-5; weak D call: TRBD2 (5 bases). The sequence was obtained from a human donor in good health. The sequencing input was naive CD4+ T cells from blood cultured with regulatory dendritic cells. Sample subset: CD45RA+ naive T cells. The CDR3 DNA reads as TGTGCCAGCAGCTTAGAGGGAGAGACCCAGTACTTC. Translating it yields CASSLEGETQYF.